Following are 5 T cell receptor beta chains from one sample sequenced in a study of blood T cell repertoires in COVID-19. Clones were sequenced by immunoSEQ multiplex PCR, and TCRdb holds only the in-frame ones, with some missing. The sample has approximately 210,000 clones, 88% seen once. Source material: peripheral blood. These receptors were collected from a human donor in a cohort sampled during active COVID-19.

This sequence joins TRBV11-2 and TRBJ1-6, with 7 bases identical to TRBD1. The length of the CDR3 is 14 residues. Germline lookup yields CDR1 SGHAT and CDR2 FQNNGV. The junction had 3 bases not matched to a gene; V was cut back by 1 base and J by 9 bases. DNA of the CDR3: TGTGCCAGCAGCTTAGTAGGGGGCGGTTCACCCCTCCACTTT. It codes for CASSLVGGGSPLHF.

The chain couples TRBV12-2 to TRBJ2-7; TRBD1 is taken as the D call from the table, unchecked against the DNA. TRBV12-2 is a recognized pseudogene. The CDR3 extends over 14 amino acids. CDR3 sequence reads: CASRPWCGRDRGYF. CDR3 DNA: TGTGCAAGTCGCCCCTGGTGTGGTAGGGACAGGGGGTACTTC.

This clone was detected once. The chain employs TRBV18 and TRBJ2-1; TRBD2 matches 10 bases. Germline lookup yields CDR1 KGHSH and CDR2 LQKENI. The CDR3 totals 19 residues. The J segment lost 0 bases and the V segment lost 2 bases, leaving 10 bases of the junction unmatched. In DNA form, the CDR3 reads TGTGCCAGCTCACCAAAGGCTAGCGGGGGATCGGGCTCCTACAATGAGCAGTTCTTC. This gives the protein CASSPKASGGSGSYNEQFF.

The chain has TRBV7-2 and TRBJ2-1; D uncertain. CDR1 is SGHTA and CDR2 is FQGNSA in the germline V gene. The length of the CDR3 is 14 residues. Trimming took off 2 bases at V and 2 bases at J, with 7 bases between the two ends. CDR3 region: CASSLRTAYNEQFF. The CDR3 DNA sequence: TGTGCCAGCAGCTTACGAACAGCCTACAATGAGCAGTTCTTC.

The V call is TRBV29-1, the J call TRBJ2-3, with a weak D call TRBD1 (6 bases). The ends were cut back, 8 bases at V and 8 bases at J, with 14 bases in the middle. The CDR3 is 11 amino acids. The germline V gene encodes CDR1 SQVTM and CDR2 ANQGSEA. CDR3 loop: CSTARGGTQYF. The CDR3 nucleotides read TGCAGCACGGCACGAGGGGGTACGCAGTATTTT.